A single sample gave rise to the 26 T cell receptor beta chains below, sequenced in a study of blood T cell repertoires in COVID-19. Profiled with immunoSEQ multiplex PCR; TCRdb holds only in-frame clones, not every one. The table shows about 370,000 clones, with roughly nine tenths occurring only once. The sample comprised PBMCs or T cells enriched from blood (not recorded which). All receptors derive from a woman aged 40-49 years who had been exposed to COVID-19.

The chain carries TRBV6-5 and TRBJ2-5; TRBD1 aligns across 7 bases. The J segment lost 1 base and the V segment lost 0 bases, leaving 2 bases of the junction unmatched. The CDR3 totals 15 residues. CDR1 and CDR2 (germline): MNHEY, SVGAGI. The CDR3 DNA sequence: TGTGCCAGCAGTTACTCCGGGACAGCCCAAGAGACCCAGTACTTC. Translating gives CASSYSGTAQETQYF.

In DNA, the CDR3 is TGTGCCAGCGCCCTCTTCGCGGGGTTATATGGCTACACCTTC. Protein: CASALFAGLYGYTF. V is TRBV7-2 and J is TRBJ1-2, with D uncertain. Between the trimmed V and J ends, which lost 8 bases and 5 bases, there was a span of 18 bases. This CDR3 comprises 14 residues. CDR1 is SGHTA, CDR2 FQGNSA, per germline.

This clone was counted ten times or more. This chain joins TRBV6-4 and TRBJ2-1, with D possibly being TRBD2 (9 bases). The CDR3 covers 16 residues. Germline CDR1 and CDR2: MRHNA and SNTAGT. The V end lost 0 bases, the J end lost 7 bases, and 16 bases lay between the germline ends. CDR3 sequence (DNA): TGTGCCAGCAGTGACTCGGGCGGGGGGGACAGGAATGAGCAGTTCTTC. Protein product: CASSDSGGGDRNEQFF.

Points on this clone: Sequence at one end of the junction differs from germline and may be a read error. V and J are TRBV7-9 and TRBJ2-6, with TRBD1 as a possible D gene (6 bases). This CDR3 spans 16 amino acids. Germline V gives CDR1 SEHNR, CDR2 FQNEAQ (reference sequence). DNA of the CDR3: TGTGCCAGCACCTTAACAGGGACGGCTAGGGCCAACGTCCTGACTTTC. Translated, it gives CASTLTGTARANVLTF.

V and J are TRBV25-1 and TRBJ1-5; 8 bases match TRBD1. CDR3 length equals 16 residues. Trimming cost V 2 bases and J 0 bases; bases outside gene matches: 3. Germline V gene sequence: CDR1 MGHDK, CDR2 SYGVNS. The CDR3 DNA is TGTGCCAGCAGTGAACGCGGACAGGGTAGCAATCAGCCCCAGCATTTT. Its translation is CASSERGQGSNQPQHF.

This chain connects TRBV11-3 to TRBJ2-1; 9 nucleotides line up with TRBD2. The CDR3 is 16 amino acids. Germline V lookup: CDR1 SGHNT, CDR2 YENEEA. J gave up 9 bases and V 0 bases, and 9 bases lay outside the gene matches. CDR3 in amino acids: CASSLDPGGGAGEQFF. In nucleotides, the CDR3 is TGTGCCAGCAGCTTAGATCCTGGCGGGGGGGCCGGTGAGCAGTTCTTC.

The V gene is TRBV30, the J gene TRBJ1-3; D ambiguous. The germline V gene encodes CDR1 GTSNPN and CDR2 SVGIG (reference sequence). Trimming stripped 0 bases from V and 0 bases from J, with 21 bases between. This CDR3 is built from 19 residues. CDR3 sequence reads: CAWSVKRGQVRVSGNTIYF. In nucleotides, the CDR3 is TGTGCCTGGAGTGTTAAAAGAGGGCAGGTTCGTGTCTCTGGAAACACCATATATTTT.

The rearrangement joins TRBV2 to TRBJ2-1; TRBD1 might be the D (6 bases). V was clipped by 6 bases and J by 7 bases, with 10 bases between them. The CDR3 sequence is 12 residues long. The germline CDR1 and CDR2 sequences are SNHLY and FYNNEI. DNA for the CDR3: TGTGCCAGCAGAGGGACAACTAATGAGCAGTTCTTC. This translates into CASRGTTNEQFF.

The chain links TRBV24-1 to TRBJ2-2; D gene uncertain. The CDR3 covers 15 residues. V was trimmed by 3 bases and J by 5 bases, leaving 12 bases between them. Germline loops: CDR1 KGHDR, CDR2 SFDVKD. CDR3 coding DNA: TGTGCCACCAGTGATCCAAACGCCCGGACCGGGGAGCTGTTTTTT. Translated: CATSDPNARTGELFF.

Only a few counts were recorded for this clone. The chain uses TRBV19 and TRBJ1-1, with 10 bases lining up with TRBD1. The germline V gene has CDR1 LNHDA and CDR2 SQIVND (reference sequence). The V and J ends lost 7 bases and 0 bases, in that order; junction bases with no gene match: 11. The length of the CDR3 is 17 residues. CDR3 coding DNA: TGTGCCAGTATTCCGACCCGGGACAGGGGCGTGAACACTGAAGCTTTCTTT. Amino acids: CASIPTRDRGVNTEAFF.

The CDR3 spells CASSFGQGAVYEQYF. CDR3 nucleotides: TGTGCCAGCAGCTTCGGACAGGGGGCGGTGTACGAGCAGTACTTC. V and J are TRBV7-6 and TRBJ2-7, with 11 bases that match TRBD1. The CDR3 runs to 15 residues. The V and J ends lost 3 bases and 4 bases, in that order; junction bases with no gene match: 5. Germline CDR1 reads SGHVS; CDR2 reads FNYEAQ. Using reference TRBV7-6 and TRBJ2-7 for the parts outside the CDR3, the full variable domain is GAGVSQSPRYKVTKRGQDVALRCDPISGHVSLYWYRQALGQGPEFLTYFNYEAQQDKSGLPNDRFSAERPEGSISTLTIQRTEQRDSAMYRCASSFGQGAVYEQYFGPGTRLTVT.

The chain carries TRBV7-2 and TRBJ2-7, with D unclear. There are 13 residues in the CDR3. The germline V gene encodes CDR1 SGHTA and CDR2 FQGNSA. Deletions cut 4 bases from V and 5 bases from J, with 12 bases between. The CDR3 here is CASSSASLNEQYF. CDR3 in DNA: TGTGCCAGCAGCTCTGCGTCGCTCAACGAGCAGTACTTC. The full variable domain, with the rest looked up from reference TRBV7-2 and TRBJ2-7, is GAGVSQSPSNKVTEKGKDVELRCDPISGHTALYWYRQSLGQGLEFLIYFQGNSAPDKSGLPSDRFSAERTGGSVSTLTIQRTQQEDSAVYLCASSSASLNEQYFGPGTRLTVT.

The genes are TRBV3-1 (or the pseudogene TRBV3-2) and TRBJ1-2; tentatively, D is TRBD1 (6 bases). The CDR3 contains 13 residues. Trimming removed 3 bases at V and 6 bases at J, with 11 bases between. Germline V gene data show CDR1 as LGHDT and CDR2 as YNNKEL (reference sequence). The CDR3 protein is CASSQQKGDGYTF. CDR3 nucleotides: TGTGCCAGCAGCCAGCAGAAGGGGGATGGCTACACCTTC.

About this clone: The sample holds other DNA sequences that translate to the same CDR3. The CDR3 here is CASSLRGSGANVLTF. CDR3 DNA: TGTGCCAGCAGTCTCAGGGGTTCTGGGGCCAACGTCCTGACTTTC. J is TRBJ2-6 and V is TRBV27; TRBD1 is a possible D gene (6 bases). Germline V gene lookup returns CDR1 MNHEY and CDR2 SMNVEV (reference sequence). V gave up 5 bases and J gave up 1 base, with 9 bases separating them. The CDR3 length is 15 residues.

This clone was counted a single time. V usage is TRBV28 and J usage is TRBJ1-6; 7 positions match TRBD1. The CDR3 is made up of 15 amino acids. Germline V lookup: CDR1 MDHEN, CDR2 SYDVKM. V lost 5 bases, J lost 6 bases, and 7 bases stayed unmatched. DNA for the CDR3: TGTGCCAGCAGTGGGATGACAGGGATTAATTCACCCCTCCACTTT. This encodes CASSGMTGINSPLHF. Full variable domain (rest looked up from reference TRBV28 and TRBJ1-6): DVKVTQSSRYLVKRTGEKVFLECVQDMDHENMFWYRQDPGLGLRLIYFSYDVKMKEKGDIPEGYSVSREKKERFSLILESASTNQTSMYLCASSGMTGINSPLHFGNGTRLTVT.

The V and J genes are TRBV18 and TRBJ2-1, with TRBD1 matching 11 bases. This CDR3 has 14 amino acids. After removal of 3 bases from V and 8 bases from J, the junction contained 3 bases not matched to a gene. CDR1 is KGHSH and CDR2 is LQKENI in the germline V gene. CDR3 bases: TGTGCCAGCTCACCCCGGGACAGGGGGGATGAGCAGTTCTTC. This translates into CASSPRDRGDEQFF.

This chain joins TRBV5-1 and TRBJ2-1, with TRBD2 matching 8 bases. The CDR3 loop spans 13 amino acids. After removal of 3 bases from V and 9 bases from J, the junction contained 5 bases not matched to a gene. CDR1 and CDR2 (germline): SGHRS, YFSETQ. DNA of the CDR3: TGCGCCAGCAGCTCAGCGGGAGCGGTTGAGCAGTTCTTC. The encoded protein is CASSSAGAVEQFF.

This rearrangement joins TRBV5-1 to TRBJ1-6, with D unclear. CDR3 length: 13 residues. The germline V gene encodes CDR1 SGHRS and CDR2 YFSETQ. Trimming left V 0 bases short and J 8 bases short, with 6 bases between. The CDR3 here is CASSLASDSPLHF. The CDR3 DNA follows: TGCGCCAGCAGCTTGGCCTCGGATTCACCCCTCCACTTT. Looking up the rest from reference TRBV5-1 and TRBJ1-6 gives the full variable domain: KAGVTQTPRYLIKTRGQQVTLSCSPISGHRSVSWYQQTPGQGLQFLFEYFSETQRNKGNFPGRFSGRQFSNSRSEMNVSTLELGDSALYLCASSLASDSPLHFGNGTRLTVT.

V is TRBV28 and J is TRBJ2-1, with TRBD2 matching over 7 bases. Trimming removed 4 bases from V and 9 bases from J; junction bases left unmatched: 15. The CDR3 extends over 16 amino acids. Germline V CDR1 and CDR2: MDHEN, SYDVKM. The DNA of the CDR3 is TGTGCCAGCAGTTCCCCGTCGGCGGGAGTGTCCGGTGAGCAGTTCTTC. Translated: CASSSPSAGVSGEQFF.

This clone was detected once. Here the CDR3 DNA reads TGTGCCAGTAGTCTTAGACTGGGACTAGCGGGAAGGAGTTGGGGAATTACCGGGGAGCTGTTTTTT. It translates to CASSLRLGLAGRSWGITGELFF. The chain joins TRBV19 to TRBJ2-2; the match to TRBD2 covers 13 bases. J was trimmed by 5 bases and V by 5 bases; bases with no gene match: 23. The germline gives CDR1 LNHDA, CDR2 SQIVND (reference sequence). This CDR3 is built from 22 residues.

The chain couples TRBV7-2 to TRBJ2-3; a weak D match, TRBD1 (5 bases). The CDR3 contains 15 residues. Germline V gene data show CDR1 as SGHTA and CDR2 as FQGNSA. V gave up 3 bases and J gave up 1 base, with 11 bases separating them. The CDR3 DNA reads TGTGCCAGCAGCTTCGGCAGGGTCGGCACAGATACGCAGTATTTT. Encoded protein: CASSFGRVGTDTQYF.

This chain uses TRBV29-1 with TRBJ1-2; D might be TRBD1 (5 bases). The CDR3 is made up of 13 amino acids. Per germline, CDR1 SQVTM and CDR2 ANQGSEA. V lost 4 bases, J lost 4 bases, and 13 bases lay in between. As DNA, the CDR3 is TGCAGCGTTGTATGGGGCCTCGGCTATGGCTACACCTTC. As protein: CSVVWGLGYGYTF.

The chain uses TRBV2 and TRBJ1-3; D is perhaps TRBD1 (6 bases). The CDR3 totals 16 residues. Germline lookup yields CDR1 SNHLY and CDR2 FYNNEI. V was clipped by 6 bases and J by 2 bases, with 17 bases between them. CDR3 in DNA: TGTGCCAGCAGATCTTCACAACAGGGCCCTGGAAACACCATATATTTT. Protein sequence: CASRSSQQGPGNTIYF.

The chain carries TRBV2 and TRBJ2-5, with 9 nucleotides matching TRBD1. Trimming cost V 7 bases and J 7 bases; bases outside gene matches: 16. The germline V gene has CDR1 SNHLY and CDR2 FYNNEI. The CDR3 runs 16 residues. CDR3 in DNA: TGTGCCAGCATGACCCTCTTACAGGGGGCTGGGGGGACCCAGTACTTC. It specifies CASMTLLQGAGGTQYF.

The chain is built from TRBV7-2 and TRBJ2-5; TRBD1 agrees at 9 bases. Per the germline V gene, CDR1 is SGHTA and CDR2 is FQGNSA. Trimming removed 5 bases from V and 4 bases from J; junction bases left unmatched: 8. This CDR3 region has 15 residues. CDR3 bases: TGTGCCAGCAGCCGCGGGGACAGGGAGAGAGAGACCCAGTACTTC. Translating gives CASSRGDRERETQYF.

V gene TRBV11-3 combines with J gene TRBJ2-7, with 9 bases identical to TRBD2. With V trimmed by 5 bases and J by 0 bases, 14 bases remained unmatched. CDR3 size: 18 residues. Germline V gene data show CDR1 as SGHNT and CDR2 as YENEEA. CDR3 amino acids: CASSRRPSGARSSYEQYF. The CDR3 nucleotides are TGTGCCAGCAGCCGACGTCCTAGCGGGGCCCGGAGCTCCTACGAGCAGTACTTC.